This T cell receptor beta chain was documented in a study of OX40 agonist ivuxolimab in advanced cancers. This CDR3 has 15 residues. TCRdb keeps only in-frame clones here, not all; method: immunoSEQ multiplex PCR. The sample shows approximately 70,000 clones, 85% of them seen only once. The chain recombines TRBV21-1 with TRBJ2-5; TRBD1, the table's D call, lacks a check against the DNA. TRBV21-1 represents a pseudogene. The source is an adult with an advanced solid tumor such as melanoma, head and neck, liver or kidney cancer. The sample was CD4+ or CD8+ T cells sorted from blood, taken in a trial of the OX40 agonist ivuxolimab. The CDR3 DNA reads TGTGCCAGCAGCAAGGACAGGGCGTTTGGGGAGACCCAGTACTTC. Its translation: CASSKDRAFGETQYF.